This section outlines one TCR beta chain sequence together with its context. The target antigen is unknown. This entry is derived from a study of T cell repertoires in cytomegalovirus infection. Study context: HLA-B-restricted CMV epitopes that are well studied, plus recently identified HLA-C-restricted ones, were used by the study. Matching HLA type and CMV infection were both indicated by public TCR beta signatures.

General study results and limits: CMV-specific TCR beta clonotypes restricted by HLA-C dominated the ex vivo response. Carriers of CMV and the relevant HLA type were discriminated by public TCR beta frequency.

The CDR3 totals 14 residues. V lost 1 base and J 6 bases, leaving 10 bases between the germline ends. MiXCR, applied by TCRdb to the reads, yields one record per CDR3 protein. Of around 900,000 distinct CDR3 sequences in the sample, roughly 31% were seen once. The V gene is TRBV12-3 or TRBV12-4, the J gene TRBJ1-5; D gene ambiguous. Sequenced here: cultured CD8+ T cells from PBMCs, sampled from culture after CMV antigen stimulation. The sequence derives from a human donor in good health (CMV status not recorded). Some clones in this sample may be carry-over from other donors' samples. CDR3 amino acids: CASSLEGLGQPQHF. CDR3 bases: TGTGCCAGCAGTTTAGAGGGTTTAGGTCAGCCCCAGCATTTT.